These T cell receptor beta chains were read from a single sample in a study of cytomegalovirus exposure and HLA in healthy donors. Clones were read by immunoSEQ multiplex PCR, and TCRdb kept only the in-frame ones, dropping some. The sample shows more than 150,000 clones, around 77% of them seen only once. What was sequenced was PBMCs. The origin of the receptors is a man between 35 and 55 years old in good health and CMV-seronegative. The CDR3 runs from the conserved cysteine through the conserved F or W. The order of the fields is CDR3 DNA, CDR3 protein, D gene, clone size, V gene, J gene. A D gene is named only where the DNA matches it firmly. The size of a clone is reported for some rows only, either as once, few or many, or as a class for expanded clones.

TGTGCCAGTAGAGACAGGGAAGGGGTCAATCAGCCCCAGCATTTT	CASRDREGVNQPQHF	TRBD1	-	TRBV19	TRBJ1-5
TGTGCCAGCAGCTTAGGACTAGCGGACAATGAGCAGTTCTTC	CASSLGLADNEQFF	TRBD2	-	TRBV5-4	TRBJ2-1
TGTGCCAGCAGCTCGGTGTCGATCTCTGGAAACACCATATATTTT	CASSSVSISGNTIYF	-	-	TRBV13	TRBJ1-3
TGTGCCAGCAGCCCAATGCGGACCCAGGGCGGCTACACCTTC	CASSPMRTQGGYTF	-	-	TRBV11-2	TRBJ1-2
TGTGCCAGCAGTGGGTCTAGCGGATACAATGAGCAGTTCTTC	CASSGSSGYNEQFF	TRBD2	-	TRBV2	TRBJ2-1
TGTGCCAGCAGCCAAGCGGGGGGCTGGTTTGGTGGCTACACCTTC	CASSQAGGWFGGYTF	-	-	TRBV14	TRBJ1-2
TGTGCCAGCAGCCTATGGTTGGGGGGAGGGCCCCACGAGCAGTACTTC	CASSLWLGGGPHEQYF	TRBD2	-	TRBV7-2	TRBJ2-7
TGTGCCAGCAGTGAGACAGGGGAAATGAACACTGAAGCTTTCTTT	CASSETGEMNTEAFF	TRBD1	once	TRBV27	TRBJ1-1
TGTGCCTGGGTAGGACTAGCGGGGCCCGATGGGGAGCAGTTCTTC	CAWVGLAGPDGEQFF	TRBD2	-	TRBV30	TRBJ2-1
TGTGCCAGCAGCTATCTTGGCCAGGGGGAAATTGAAGCTTTCTTT	CASSYLGQGEIEAFF	TRBD1	-	TRBV6-5	TRBJ1-1
TGTGCCAGCAGTTTTAGAGCCCGAGCCACTCCACAGGGGACCCAGTACTTC	CASSFRARATPQGTQYF	-	-	TRBV7-9	TRBJ2-5
TGCGCCAGCAGCTTGTCGGCGGGCAGTAATCAGCCCCAGCATTTT	CASSLSAGSNQPQHF	-	-	TRBV5-1	TRBJ1-5
TGTGCCAGCTCAGAGACTCGGGATCAGCCCCAGCATTTT	CASSETRDQPQHF	-	-	TRBV18	TRBJ1-5
TGTGCCAGCAGCGGAACCCCACAGGCAACTAATGAAAAACTGTTTTTT	CASSGTPQATNEKLFF	-	once	TRBV9	TRBJ1-4
TGTGCCAGCGTTGACACCCATAACTATGGCTACACCTTC	CASVDTHNYGYTF	-	-	TRBV6-5	TRBJ1-2
TGTGCCAGTAGCCCCCCGGACAGGGCGACACCCCTCCACTTT	CASSPPDRATPLHF	TRBD1	once	TRBV19	TRBJ1-6
TGCAGCGTGGAGCAGGGGGAGGCTGAAGCTTTCTTT	CSVEQGEAEAFF	TRBD1	-	TRBV29-1	TRBJ1-1
TGCGCCAGCAGCCCGGGGGAGTTTGTTCTGGATCAGCCCCAGCATTTT	CASSPGEFVLDQPQHF	-	-	TRBV5-1	TRBJ1-5
TGTGCCACCTCGGACAGCTTTGGGTACAATGAGCAGTTCTTC	CATSDSFGYNEQFF	-	-	TRBV27	TRBJ2-1
TGTGCCAGCAGTGAACACTACGAGCAGTACTTC	CASSEHYEQYF	-	-	TRBV25-1	TRBJ2-7
TGTGCCATCAGTGGTAAAGGGGGCACTGAAGCTTTCTTT	CAISGKGGTEAFF	-	-	TRBV10-3	TRBJ1-1
TGTGCCAGCGTCGAGACTTCGAACACCGGGGAGCTGTTTTTT	CASVETSNTGELFF	-	-	TRBV2	TRBJ2-2
TGTGCCAGCACAGCCGGGTACACCGGGGAGCTGTTTTTT	CASTAGYTGELFF	-	-	TRBV28	TRBJ2-2
TGCGCCAGCAGTGACCCGGGACAGGGATGGGAGCAGTACTTC	CASSDPGQGWEQYF	TRBD1	-	TRBV10-1	TRBJ2-7
TGTGCCAGCAGCCTGCAGGGTGATTCACCCCTCCACTTT	CASSLQGDSPLHF	-	-	TRBV5-5	TRBJ1-6
TGTGCCAGCAGTTTATCATGGGGCCCAGAGCCCTTCTATGGCTACACCTTC	CASSLSWGPEPFYGYTF	-	-	TRBV27	TRBJ1-2
TGTGCCAGCAGCTCCCAGGGACAGGGGAAGCTTGAAGCTTTCTTT	CASSSQGQGKLEAFF	TRBD1	-	TRBV6-5	TRBJ1-1
TGTGCCAGCAGTGAGAGACAGTTGAACACTGAAGCTTTCTTT	CASSERQLNTEAFF	-	-	TRBV2	TRBJ1-1
TGTGCCAGCAGTTTAGTGGCAGGGCCGCGGCCTGAAGCTTTCTTT	CASSLVAGPRPEAFF	-	-	TRBV27	TRBJ1-1
TGTGCCAGCAGTCAAGGGGTAGCGGGGGTTACAGATACGCAGTATTTT	CASSQGVAGVTDTQYF	TRBD2	-	TRBV7-2	TRBJ2-3
TGCGCCAGCAGCCACATCGGACGGGACAGGGCCTACGAGCAGTACTTC	CASSHIGRDRAYEQYF	TRBD1	-	TRBV4-1	TRBJ2-7
TGTGCCAGCAGCTCCGGCGTGGGCTCCTACGAGCAGTACTTC	CASSSGVGSYEQYF	-	-	TRBV7-3	TRBJ2-7
TGCGCCAGCAGCCCCAGGGGCTTTAATGAGCAGTTCTTC	CASSPRGFNEQFF	-	-	TRBV4-1	TRBJ2-1
TGCGCCAGCAGCCAAGACTTAGGACTAGCGGACGAGCAGTACTTC	CASSQDLGLADEQYF	TRBD2	-	TRBV4-1	TRBJ2-7
TGTGCCAGCAGTTTACTAGCGGGAAGCTCCTACGAGCAGTACTTC	CASSLLAGSSYEQYF	TRBD2	-	TRBV6-5	TRBJ2-7
TGTGCCAGCAGTCTCCGGGGTATTGAGGGCTACACCTTC	CASSLRGIEGYTF	-	-	TRBV6-5	TRBJ1-2
TGTGCCAGCAGTGACAGGGGAGGGACGGAGACCCAGTACTTC	CASSDRGGTETQYF	-	-	TRBV6-6	TRBJ2-5
TGTGCCAGCAGTTCGACAGGTGGTGACTATGGCTACACCTTC	CASSSTGGDYGYTF	-	-	TRBV7-8	TRBJ1-2
TGTGCCTGGAAGGACAGGGGGTACACTGAAGCTTTCTTT	CAWKDRGYTEAFF	TRBD1	-	TRBV30	TRBJ1-1
TGTGCCAGCTCACCCTCTAGCGGGACCGCCGACGAGCAGTACTTC	CASSPSSGTADEQYF	TRBD2	-	TRBV18	TRBJ2-7
TGTGCCAGCTCAGAAGGACAGAACACTGAAGCTTTCTTT	CASSEGQNTEAFF	-	-	TRBV18	TRBJ1-1
TGCGCCAGCAGGGGCAGCCCCATGAACACTGAAGCTTTCTTT	CASRGSPMNTEAFF	-	-	TRBV5-1	TRBJ1-1
TGCGCCAGCAGCGGGGGCCTAGGGGCCAACGTCCTGACTTTC	CASSGGLGANVLTF	-	once	TRBV5-1	TRBJ2-6
TGTGCCAGCATGCCGTGGGGGGGTTTAAGACCGGAACTGTTTTTT	CASMPWGGLRPELFF	-	once	TRBV6-1	TRBJ1-4
TGTGCCAGCAGTGTGGACAGGGGGGCACACAATGAGCAGTTCTTC	CASSVDRGAHNEQFF	TRBD1	few	TRBV25-1	TRBJ2-1
TGTGCCAGCAGCCTTGACAGGGGGGACGAGCAGTACTTC	CASSLDRGDEQYF	TRBD1	-	TRBV7-2	TRBJ2-7
TGTGCCAGCAGCTCAAGACTAGCGGGGGGCACAGATACGCAGTATTTT	CASSSRLAGGTDTQYF	TRBD2	-	TRBV5-4	TRBJ2-3
TGCGCCAGCAGTGACGCGGGACTAGCGGGAGCCGGGGAGCTGTTTTTT	CASSDAGLAGAGELFF	TRBD2	few	TRBV10-1	TRBJ2-2
TGTGCCAGCAGCCAGGGGTCTCTGGGTGAGCAGTTCTTC	CASSQGSLGEQFF	-	-	TRBV2	TRBJ2-1
TGTGCCAGCAGTTCAAGACACTCGTACCAAGAGACCCAGTACTTC	CASSSRHSYQETQYF	-	once	TRBV28	TRBJ2-5
TGCGCCAGCAGCTTGGAGTCTAGTGGCACCGGGGAGCTGTTTTTT	CASSLESSGTGELFF	-	-	TRBV5-1	TRBJ2-2
TGTGCCAGCAGTTCGATCCTGGGTAGCGCGCAGTATTTT	CASSSILGSAQYF	-	-	TRBV27	TRBJ2-3
TGTGCCAGCAGCCCCGGGACAGGGAGCACAGATACGCAGTATTTT	CASSPGTGSTDTQYF	TRBD1	-	TRBV5-8	TRBJ2-3
TGTGCCAGCAGTGAGGGGGGACGGACATCCTATGGCTATGGCTACACCTTC	CASSEGGRTSYGYGYTF	-	-	TRBV2	TRBJ1-2